This TCR beta chain came from a study of blood T cell repertoires in COVID-19. Study in general: The study drew acute and convalescent COVID-19 samples from the United States, Italy and Spain. Sources were T cells, B-cell-depleted T cells, or PBMCs; the material itself was cDNA or gDNA.

Methods used by the authors: From reference gene primer amplification, estimates of nucleated cell counts were derived. Clones were read by immunoSEQ multiplex PCR, and TCRdb kept only the in-frame ones, dropping some. That table furnishes V, J and clone size, whereas the DNA furnished D and trimming. The repertoire holds 72,000 or so clones, with approximately 89% as singletons. With 3 bases clipped from V and 6 bases from J, the junction kept 12 bases outside the gene matches. Per germline, CDR1 LGHNA and CDR2 YSLEER. This CDR3 has 17 amino acids. This rearrangement joins TRBV4-3 to TRBJ2-2; TRBD2 matches at 8 bases. Source material: peripheral blood. The TCR sequence derives from a woman older than 75 with active or convalescent COVID-19. CDR3 region: CASSHPKMAGGPGELFF. The CDR3 coding sequence is TGCGCCAGCAGCCATCCCAAGATGGCGGGGGGCCCCGGGGAGCTGTTTTTT.